The 32 T cell receptor beta chains given below trace back to one sample, sequenced in a study of blood T cells in healthy people across ages. PCR was performed a second time for roughly 6 to 12 cycles using a sample-barcoded 5' primer and a J-beta primer mix. One entry per CDR3 protein results from TCRdb running MiXCR on the 5' RACE reads. The sample includes about 1.1 million distinct CDR3 sequences, under 40% of them seen just once. The sample consisted of blood. The receptors were gathered from a man younger than 35 in good health.

The chain uses TRBV6-2 or TRBV6-3 and TRBJ1-2, with 9 bases aligning to TRBD1. Unmatched junction bases numbered 5, after V lost 6 bases and J lost 6 bases. CDR1 is MNHEY and CDR2 is SVGEGT in the germline V gene. The CDR3 loop spans 13 amino acids. CDR3 in DNA: TGTGCCAGCAGACGGACAGGGGATGATGGCTACACCTTC. Translating gives CASRRTGDDGYTF.

This chain links TRBV27 with TRBJ2-7; D perhaps matches TRBD1 (6 bases). The DNA end lines up better with TRBJ2-5; the J call may be wrong. The germline CDR1 and CDR2 sequences are MNHEY and SMNVEV (reference sequence). The CDR3 runs to 16 residues. This chain's CDR3 is CATIPRADRLQETQYF. For the CDR3, the DNA is TGTGCCACCATTCCACGGGCGGACAGATTACAAGAGACCCAGTACTTC.

V gene TRBV4-1 combines with J gene TRBJ2-1; weak D call: TRBD1 (5 bases). The DNA end is a closer match to TRBJ2-7, so the J assignment may be wrong. Per germline, CDR1 MGHRA and CDR2 YSYEKL. This CDR3 region has 18 residues. The CDR3 coding sequence is TGCGCCAGCAGCCAAGAAAAGATGCAGGGCAGCTCCTACAATGAGCAGTACTTC. Protein sequence: CASSQEKMQGSSYNEQYF.

This clonotype was detected a few times. This rearrangement joins TRBV7-2 to TRBJ2-7, with D perhaps TRBD2 (6 bases). V gave up 3 bases and J gave up 5 bases, with 17 bases separating them. Germline-derived CDR1 and CDR2 are SGHTA and FQGNSA. The length of the CDR3 is 15 residues. The CDR3 coding sequence is TGTGCCAGCAGCTTTTCGGAGGGCGGAAAAAACGAGCAGTACTTC. Protein product: CASSFSEGGKNEQYF.

This clonotype was observed at least ten times. This chain connects TRBV10-3 to TRBJ2-7; 8 bases are a match to TRBD1. Germline V gene data show CDR1 as ENHRY and CDR2 as SYGVKD. The CDR3 consists of 14 residues. Trimming cost V 2 bases and J 4 bases; bases outside gene matches: 4. The CDR3 region is CAISEGTGMYEQYF. The CDR3 DNA reads TGTGCCATCAGTGAGGGGACAGGAATGTACGAGCAGTACTTC.

This chain uses TRBV7-3 with TRBJ2-5; D is perhaps TRBD1 or TRBD2 (5 bases each). Per the germline V gene, CDR1 is SGHTA and CDR2 is FQGTGA. There are 14 residues in the CDR3. V was pared by 3 bases and J by 11 bases, with 19 bases between. The CDR3 loop reads CASSFNPGANEQYF. The CDR3 DNA reads TGTGCCAGCAGCTTCAACCCCGGGGCCAATGAGCAGTACTTC.

The chain couples TRBV20-1 to TRBJ1-2; D is uncertain. The V and J ends lost 3 bases and 8 bases respectively, with 25 bases between them. The CDR3 has 16 amino acids. Germline V gene lookup returns CDR1 DFQATT and CDR2 SNEGSKA (reference sequence). CDR3 protein: CSASPRWRDYRGGYTF. The CDR3 DNA follows: TGCAGTGCTAGCCCCCGTTGGAGGGATTATCGTGGAGGCTACACCTTC.

The CDR3 sequence is CASSSLNPPDTQYF. CDR3 coding DNA: TGTGCCAGCAGCTCCTTGAATCCCCCAGATACGCAGTATTTT. The chain combines TRBV5-5 with TRBJ2-3; the D is unclear. This CDR3 has 14 amino acids. V was cut by 3 bases and J by 4 bases, with 12 bases left in between. Germline assignment: CDR1 SGHKS and CDR2 YYEKEE (reference sequence).

The chain carries TRBV6-1 and TRBJ2-7; TRBD2 aligns across 10 bases. The CDR3 consists of 15 residues. After removal of 1 base from V and 2 bases from J, the junction contained 2 bases not matched to a gene. Germline V lookup: CDR1 MNHNS, CDR2 SASEGT. The CDR3 protein is CASSEGGLAPYEQYF. CDR3 coding DNA: TGTGCCAGCAGTGAAGGGGGACTAGCGCCCTACGAGCAGTACTTC.

As regards this clonotype: This may stem from a read error, because a much larger clone lies one nucleotide away. The rearrangement joins TRBV7-9 to TRBJ1-1; no clear D gene. The germline V gene has CDR1 SEHNR and CDR2 FQNEAQ (reference sequence). This CDR3 contains 14 residues. This chain's CDR3 is CAGSFRTVNTEAFF. In nucleotides, the CDR3 is TGTGCCGGCAGCTTTAGGACGGTGAACACTGAAGCTTTCTTT. The full variable domain, with the rest looked up from reference TRBV7-9 and TRBJ1-1, is DTGVSQNPRHKITKRGQNVTFRCDPISEHNRLYWYRQTLGQGPEFLTYFQNEAQLEKSRLLSDRFSAERPKGSFSTLEIQRTEQGDSAMYLCAGSFRTVNTEAFFGQGTRLTVV.

This rearrangement joins TRBV3-1 to TRBJ1-4; 7 nucleotides match TRBD1. V was pared by 4 bases and J by 7 bases, with 9 bases of the junction left unmatched. This CDR3 spans 15 amino acids. CDR1 and CDR2 from the germline V gene are LGHDT and YNNKEL (reference sequence). The CDR3 loop reads CASSRPYGTAEKLFF. The DNA for the CDR3 is TGTGCCAGCAGCCGGCCCTACGGGACAGCTGAAAAACTGTTTTTT. The full variable domain, completed using reference TRBV3-1 and TRBJ1-4, is DTAVSQTPKYLVTQMGNDKSIKCEQNLGHDTMYWYKQDSKKFLKIMFSYNNKELIINETVPNRFSPKSPDKAHLNLHINSLELGDSAVYFCASSRPYGTAEKLFFGSGTQLSVL.

This sequence joins TRBV6-1 and TRBJ2-2; a weak D match, TRBD2 (7 bases). The V gene lost 4 bases and the J gene lost 4 bases, with 19 bases spanning the gap. The germline CDR1 and CDR2 sequences are MNHNS and SASEGT. The CDR3 loop spans 17 amino acids. CDR3 sequence reads: CASSAFPRGRVTGELFF. The CDR3, as DNA: TGTGCCAGCAGTGCATTCCCGCGGGGGCGAGTCACCGGGGAGCTGTTTTTT.

This clonotype was recorded a few times. This chain uses TRBV20-1 with TRBJ2-7; D remains ambiguous. V was shortened by 0 bases and J by 7 bases, with 7 bases between the two germline ends. Germline assignment: CDR1 DFQATT and CDR2 SNEGSKA (reference sequence). This CDR3 has 11 amino acids. The CDR3 DNA sequence: TGCAGTGCTAGAGAACACCATGAGCAGTACTTC. The encoded protein is CSAREHHEQYF.

The chain combines TRBV20-1 with TRBJ1-2; D is undetermined. Trimming removed 1 base from V and 0 bases from J, with 15 bases in between. CDR3 length: 16 amino acids. Germline V CDR1 and CDR2: DFQATT, SNEGSKA (reference sequence). In DNA form, the CDR3 reads TGCAGTGCTAGAGGTGACGGGGTCCAGACTAACTATGGCTACACCTTC. It is translated as CSARGDGVQTNYGYTF.

This clonotype was counted between two and nine times. The CDR3 DNA follows: TGCGCCAGCAGCCAAGGACAGGCGGAGGACACTGAAGCTTTCTTT. This translates into CASSQGQAEDTEAFF. V usage is TRBV4-1 and J usage is TRBJ1-1, with D tentatively TRBD1 (6 bases). The CDR3 consists of 15 residues. V lost 1 base to trimming and J lost 3 bases, with 12 bases between them. Germline V gives CDR1 MGHRA, CDR2 YSYEKL.

The chain joins TRBV6-5 to TRBJ1-1; D unresolved. The germline CDR1 and CDR2 sequences are MNHEY and SVGAGI. Trimming took 5 bases from V and 1 from J, leaving 8 bases between them. This CDR3 has 13 amino acids. The CDR3: CASSGSANTEAFF. In DNA, the CDR3 is TGTGCCAGCAGTGGCAGTGCGAACACTGAAGCTTTCTTT.

Comments on this clonotype: An end of the junction does not agree with germline; a read error may underlie this. This sequence joins TRBV12-3 or TRBV12-4 and TRBJ2-1; 9 positions agree with TRBD1. This CDR3 is built from 15 residues. CDR3 amino acids: CASSGDRENYNKQFF. DNA of the CDR3: TGTGCCAGCAGTGGGGACAGGGAAAACTACAATAAGCAGTTCTTC.

The chain links TRBV12-3 or TRBV12-4 to TRBJ1-2; the match to TRBD1 covers 9 bases. V dropped 5 bases and J dropped 4; count of bases not matched to a gene: 8. CDR3 length: 15 amino acids. CDR3 in amino acids: CASSQTGQGGYGYTF. The CDR3 DNA reads TGTGCCAGCAGTCAAACGGGACAGGGAGGCTATGGCTACACCTTC.

The chain has TRBV4-1 and TRBJ2-3; perhaps TRBD2 as D (6 bases). This CDR3 has 16 amino acids. Germline CDR1 is MGHRA and CDR2 is YSYEKL. Deletions cut 0 bases from V and 4 bases from J, with 14 bases between. In DNA, the CDR3 is TGCGCCAGCAGCCAAGATCCGGGAGAACTGGCAGATACGCAGTATTTT. The encoded protein is CASSQDPGELADTQYF.

This clonotype appeared a few times. The rearrangement uses TRBV9 and TRBJ1-2; 7 bases align to TRBD1. This CDR3 contains 15 residues. Trimming took 4 bases from V and 4 from J; bases not matched to a gene: 10. CDR1 is SGDLS and CDR2 is YYNGEE in the germline V gene. CDR3 loop: CASSPGDRPSYGYTF. The CDR3 nucleotides read TGTGCCAGCAGCCCAGGGGACAGACCTAGCTATGGCTACACCTTC.

The table lists this clonotype with many counts. The chain joins TRBV20-1 to TRBJ2-5; TRBD2 matches 11 bases. Germline values: CDR1 DFQATT, CDR2 SNEGSKA (reference sequence). CDR3 length equals 17 residues. The junction had 10 bases not matched to a gene; V was cut back by 3 bases and J by 1 base. CDR3 sequence: CSARSPLAGESQETQYF. The CDR3 nucleotides read TGCAGTGCTAGGAGCCCACTAGCGGGGGAAAGCCAAGAGACCCAGTACTTC.

This sequence joins TRBV7-2 and TRBJ2-3, with 11 bases identical to TRBD2. Trimming cost V 5 bases and J 3 bases; bases outside gene matches: 4. The CDR3 is 15 amino acids. Germline loops: CDR1 SGHTA, CDR2 FQGNSA. CDR3 coding DNA: TGTGCCAGCAGCAAACTAGCGGGGGCTACAGATACGCAGTATTTT. It codes for CASSKLAGATDTQYF.

This clonotype was detected only a few times. The V and J genes are TRBV20-1 and TRBJ2-5; D call uncertain. Germline V lookup: CDR1 DFQATT, CDR2 SNEGSKA (reference sequence). V was clipped by 6 bases and J by 2 bases, with 4 bases between them. This CDR3 is built from 10 residues. The CDR3 nucleotides read TGCAGTGCCCCACAAGAGACCCAGTACTTC. Its protein product is CSAPQETQYF.

The J gene is TRBJ1-1, the V gene TRBV4-3; unclear D gene. Trimming took 4 bases from V and 0 from J, leaving 12 bases between them. This CDR3 has 15 amino acids. Per the germline V gene, CDR1 is LGHNA and CDR2 is YSLEER. CDR3 protein: CASSPGPRMNTEAFF. CDR3 sequence (DNA): TGCGCCAGCAGCCCGGGCCCTCGCATGAACACTGAAGCTTTCTTT.

The chain couples TRBV20-1 to TRBJ2-7; D unresolved. This CDR3 is 14 amino acids long. Germline-derived CDR1 and CDR2 are DFQATT and SNEGSKA (reference sequence). V was shortened by 8 bases and J by 7 bases, with 24 bases between the two germline ends. CDR3: CSPRTLKIGNEQYF. The CDR3 DNA is TGCAGTCCCCGGACCCTCAAAATCGGCAATGAGCAGTACTTC.

The rearrangement links TRBV5-1 to TRBJ1-2; D perhaps matches TRBD1 (5 bases). Germline V CDR1 and CDR2: SGHRS, YFSETQ. V was shortened by 0 bases and J by 6 bases, with 9 bases between the two germline ends. There are 13 residues in the CDR3. The CDR3 region has the DNA TGCGCCAGCAGCTTGGATAGCAGGGATGGCTACACCTTC. This translates into CASSLDSRDGYTF.

The V and J genes are TRBV9 and TRBJ2-1, with TRBD1 as a possible D gene (6 bases). Germline values: CDR1 SGDLS, CDR2 YYNGEE. This CDR3 region has 15 residues. With 3 bases removed from V and 6 bases from J, the gap between germline ends came to 16 bases. CDR3 region: CASSASGTTSNEQFF. The DNA of the CDR3 is TGTGCCAGCAGCGCCTCCGGGACAACCTCCAATGAGCAGTTCTTC. Together with reference TRBV9 and TRBJ2-1, the CDR3 gives the full variable domain: DSGVTQTPKHLITATGQRVTLRCSPRSGDLSVYWYQQSLDQGLQFLIQYYNGEERAKGNILERFSAQQFPDLHSELNLSSLELGDSALYFCASSASGTTSNEQFFGPGTRLTVL.

The V gene is TRBV6-8, the J gene TRBJ2-1, with D perhaps being TRBD1 or TRBD2 (5 bases each). Germline V gene sequence: CDR1 MNHGY, CDR2 SAAAGT. Trimming removed 3 bases from V and 3 bases from J, with 15 bases in between. This CDR3 region has 16 residues. The CDR3 coding sequence is TGTGCCAGCAGTTATGAGGGGTTTGGGCACTACAATGAGCAGTTCTTC. It encodes CASSYEGFGHYNEQFF.

The chain uses TRBV20-1 and TRBJ1-2; 9 bases are a match to TRBD1. There are 13 residues in the CDR3. Per the germline V gene, CDR1 is DFQATT and CDR2 is SNEGSKA (reference sequence). V dropped 2 bases and J dropped 6; count of bases not matched to a gene: 4. CDR3 protein: CSARPGTGNGYTF. Here the CDR3 DNA reads TGCAGTGCTAGACCCGGGACAGGGAATGGCTACACCTTC.

This clonotype was observed a single time. This chain links TRBV4-3 with TRBJ2-1; D is possibly TRBD2 (7 bases). This CDR3 is 14 amino acids long. V dropped 1 base and J dropped 8 bases, with 12 bases sitting between them. Per germline, CDR1 LGHNA and CDR2 YSLEER. The DNA for the CDR3 is TGCGCCAGCAGCCAAGGCGTGCGGGGGCATGAGCAGTTCTTC. Translated, it gives CASSQGVRGHEQFF.

This clonotype has at least ten counts. This rearrangement joins TRBV29-1 to TRBJ1-4; no firm D call. The germline CDR1 and CDR2 sequences are SQVTM and ANQGSEA. Trimming removed 7 bases at V and 8 bases at J, with 8 bases between. CDR3 length: 10 residues. The CDR3, as DNA: TGCAGCGCCCTTTACGAAAAACTGTTTTTT. Translation: CSALYEKLFF. Full variable domain (outside the CDR3, taken from reference TRBV29-1 and TRBJ1-4): SAVISQKPSRDICQRGTSLTIQCQVDSQVTMMFWYRQQPGQSLTLIATANQGSEATYESGFVIDKFPISRPNLTFSTLTVSNMSPEDSSIYLCSALYEKLFFGSGTQLSVL.

Only a few counts were recorded for this clonotype. The chain has TRBV4-1 and TRBJ1-1, with a tentative D call TRBD1 (5 bases). The V and J ends lost 0 bases and 0 bases respectively, with 14 bases between them. The CDR3 extends over 17 amino acids. Looked up from germline, CDR1 is MGHRA and CDR2 is YSYEKL. CDR3 bases: TGCGCCAGCAGCCAAGATGTACTGCAGGGTTTGAACACTGAAGCTTTCTTT. Translation gives CASSQDVLQGLNTEAFF.